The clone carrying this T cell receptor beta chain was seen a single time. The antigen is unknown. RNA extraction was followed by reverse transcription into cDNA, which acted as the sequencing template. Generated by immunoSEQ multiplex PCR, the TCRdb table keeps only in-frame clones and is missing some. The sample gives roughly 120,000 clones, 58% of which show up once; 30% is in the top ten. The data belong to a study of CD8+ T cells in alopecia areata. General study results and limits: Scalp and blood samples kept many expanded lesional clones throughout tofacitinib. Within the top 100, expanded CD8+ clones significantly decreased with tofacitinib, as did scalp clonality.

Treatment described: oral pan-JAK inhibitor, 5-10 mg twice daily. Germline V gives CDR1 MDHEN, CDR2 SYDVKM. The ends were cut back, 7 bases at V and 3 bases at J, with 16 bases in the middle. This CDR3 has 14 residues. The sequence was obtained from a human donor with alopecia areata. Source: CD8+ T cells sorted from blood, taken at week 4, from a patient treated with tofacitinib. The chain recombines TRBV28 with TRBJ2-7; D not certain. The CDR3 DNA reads TGTGCCAGCAAGGAGTTTGGGCTCTACTACGAGCAGTACTTC. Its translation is CASKEFGLYYEQYF.